These 9 T cell receptor beta chains originate from one sample sequenced in a study of blood T cell repertoires in COVID-19 (TCRdb year 2020). Preparation of the library involved the immunoSEQ multiplex PCR assay. What TCRdb holds here is the immuneACCESS table cut down to in-frame rearrangements. Part of the clones is not present; checked against another copy, under half of the missing clones reflect an unresolved V gene, and the others are unexplained. This sample comprises 200,000 to 250,000 clones, roughly 80% of them detected only once. Of the sample, around 3.4% falls within the top ten clones. Specimen: peripheral blood. The origin of the receptors is a woman younger than 30 with acute or convalescent COVID-19.

The chain recombines TRBV5-1 with TRBJ2-5; TRBD1 matches at 8 bases. The CDR3 contains 14 residues. The germline V gene encodes CDR1 SGHRS and CDR2 YFSETQ. V lost 4 bases and J lost 9; bases outside the gene matches: 11. As DNA, the CDR3 is TGCGCCAGCAGCCCAGGACAGGGCCCACGGTCCCAGTACTTC. Translation gives CASSPGQGPRSQYF.

This chain links TRBV13 with TRBJ1-3; D remains ambiguous. V dropped 0 bases and J dropped 4 bases, with 13 bases sitting between them. Germline CDR1 PRHDT, CDR2 FYEKMQ (reference sequence). The CDR3 consists of 16 residues. CDR3 sequence reads: CASSLGGIGKGNTIYF. DNA of the CDR3: TGTGCCAGCAGCTTAGGCGGGATAGGGAAGGGAAACACCATATATTTT.

V usage is TRBV5-4 and J usage is TRBJ1-4, with 8 bases identical to TRBD1. V shed 6 bases, J shed 4 bases, and the junction held 11 bases outside the gene matches. The CDR3 is 16 amino acids. From germline, CDR1 is SGHNT and CDR2 YYREEE (reference sequence). In nucleotides, the CDR3 is TGTGCCAGCACCCTCGACAGGGGTTTGGGTAATGAAAAACTGTTTTTT. Residues: CASTLDRGLGNEKLFF.

This CDR3 is CATSRQGDATDTQYF. The DNA for the CDR3 is TGTGCCACCAGCAGACAGGGGGACGCCACAGATACGCAGTATTTT. The chain has TRBV15 and TRBJ2-3, with 7 bases that match TRBD1. This CDR3 is 15 amino acids long. The V gene end was trimmed by 2 bases and the J gene end by 2 bases; junction bases not matched to a gene: 4. Germline V gene lookup returns CDR1 LNHNV and CDR2 YYDKDF (reference sequence). Full variable domain (rest looked up from reference TRBV15 and TRBJ2-3): DAMVIQNPRYQVTQFGKPVTLSCSQTLNHNVMYWYQQKSSQAPKLLFHYYDKDFNNEADTPDNFQSRRPNTSFCFLDIRSPGLGDTAMYLCATSRQGDATDTQYFGPGTRLTVL.

The rearrangement uses TRBV18 and TRBJ2-7; TRBD2 aligns across 14 bases. The CDR3 consists of 17 residues. Germline V CDR1 and CDR2: KGHSH, LQKENI. J gave up 2 bases and V 4 bases, and 7 bases lay outside the gene matches. The CDR3 DNA is TGTGCCAGCTCACTGGGACTAGCGGGAGATTGGGCCTACGAGCAGTACTTC. It translates to CASSLGLAGDWAYEQYF.

The chain has TRBV21-1 and TRBJ1-3. TRBV21-1 is noted as a pseudogene. CDR3 length equals 17 residues. CDR3 nucleotides: TGTGCCAGCAGCAACCCCATGTTGGGGAGCTCTGGAAACACCATATATTTT. Encoded protein: CASSNPMLGSSGNTIYF.

This clone has just a few counts. V gene TRBV6-5 combines with J gene TRBJ2-7; TRBD2 matches 8 bases. Germline CDR1 reads MNHEY; CDR2 reads SVGAGI. Trimming at V came to 11 bases and at J to 2 bases, leaving 5 bases not matched to a gene. This CDR3 has 12 residues. CDR3 protein: CAGRGAPYEQYF. The CDR3 coding sequence is TGTGCCGGGCGGGGGGCTCCCTACGAGCAGTACTTC.

This clone showed up just once. This chain uses TRBV5-1 with TRBJ2-3; possibly TRBD2 for D (6 bases). In germline, CDR1 is SGHRS, CDR2 YFSETQ. V was cut by 4 bases and J by 4 bases, with 10 bases left in between. The CDR3 runs to 13 residues. The CDR3 DNA follows: TGCGCCAGCAGCGCGGGGCGCCCAGATACGCAGTATTTT. Its translation: CASSAGRPDTQYF.

The CDR3 is CASLDLQGAYEQYF. CDR3 nucleotide sequence: TGTGCCAGCCTAGACTTGCAGGGGGCTTACGAGCAGTACTTC. This rearrangement joins TRBV27 to TRBJ2-7; the match to TRBD1 covers 8 bases. Unmatched junction bases numbered 10, after V lost 8 bases and J lost 4 bases. CDR1 is MNHEY, CDR2 SMNVEV, per germline (reference sequence). This CDR3 contains 14 residues.